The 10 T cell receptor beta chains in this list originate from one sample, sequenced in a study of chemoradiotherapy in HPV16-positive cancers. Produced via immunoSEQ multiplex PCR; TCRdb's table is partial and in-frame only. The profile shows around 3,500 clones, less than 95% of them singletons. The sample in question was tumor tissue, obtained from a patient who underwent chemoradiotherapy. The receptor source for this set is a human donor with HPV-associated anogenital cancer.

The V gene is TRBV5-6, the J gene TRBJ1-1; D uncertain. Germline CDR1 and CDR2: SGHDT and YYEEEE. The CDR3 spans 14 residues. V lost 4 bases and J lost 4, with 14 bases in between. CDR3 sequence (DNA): TGTGCCAGCAGCACGGCGCGGGGTGGCACTGAAGCTTTCTTT. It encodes CASSTARGGTEAFF.

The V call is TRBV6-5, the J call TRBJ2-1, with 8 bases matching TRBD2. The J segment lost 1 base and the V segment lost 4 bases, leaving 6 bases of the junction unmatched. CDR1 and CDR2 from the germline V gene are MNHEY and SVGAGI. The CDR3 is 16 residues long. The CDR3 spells CASSSPAGVSYNEQFF. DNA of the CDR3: TGTGCCAGCAGTTCCCCAGCGGGGGTTTCCTACAATGAGCAGTTCTTC.

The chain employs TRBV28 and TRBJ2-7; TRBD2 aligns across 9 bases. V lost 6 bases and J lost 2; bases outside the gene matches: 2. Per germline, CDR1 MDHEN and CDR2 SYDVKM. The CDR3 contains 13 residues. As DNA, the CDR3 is TGTGCCAGCAGACTAGCGGGTGCCTACGAGCAGTACTTC. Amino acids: CASRLAGAYEQYF. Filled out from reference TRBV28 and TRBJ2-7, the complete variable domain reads DVKVTQSSRYLVKRTGEKVFLECVQDMDHENMFWYRQDPGLGLRLIYFSYDVKMKEKGDIPEGYSVSREKKERFSLILESASTNQTSMYLCASRLAGAYEQYFGPGTRLTVT.

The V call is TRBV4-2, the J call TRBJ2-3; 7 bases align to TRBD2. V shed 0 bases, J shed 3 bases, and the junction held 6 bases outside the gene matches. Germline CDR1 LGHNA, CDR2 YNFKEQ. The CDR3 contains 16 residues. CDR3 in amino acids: CASSQDLGLETDTQYF. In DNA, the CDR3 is TGTGCCAGCAGCCAAGATCTCGGACTAGAGACAGATACGCAGTATTTT.

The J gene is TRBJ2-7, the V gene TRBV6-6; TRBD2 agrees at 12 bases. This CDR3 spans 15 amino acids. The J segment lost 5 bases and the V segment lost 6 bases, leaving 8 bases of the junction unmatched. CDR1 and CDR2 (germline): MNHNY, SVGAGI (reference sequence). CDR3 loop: CASSFGLAGRDEQYF. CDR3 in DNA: TGTGCCAGCAGCTTCGGACTAGCGGGGCGGGACGAGCAGTACTTC.

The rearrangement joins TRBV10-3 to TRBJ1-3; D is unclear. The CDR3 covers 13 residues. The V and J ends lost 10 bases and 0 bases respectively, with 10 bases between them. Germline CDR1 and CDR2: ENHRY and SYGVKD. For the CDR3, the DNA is TGTGCCACCGTCCTGGGCTCTGGAAACACCATATATTTT. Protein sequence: CATVLGSGNTIYF.

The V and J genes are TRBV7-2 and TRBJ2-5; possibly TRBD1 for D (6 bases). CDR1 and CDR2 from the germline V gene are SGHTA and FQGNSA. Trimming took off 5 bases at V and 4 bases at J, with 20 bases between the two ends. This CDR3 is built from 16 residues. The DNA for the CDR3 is TGTGCCAGCAGCGAAGAGACAGGCCTCAGGGGAGAGACCCAGTACTTC. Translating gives CASSEETGLRGETQYF.

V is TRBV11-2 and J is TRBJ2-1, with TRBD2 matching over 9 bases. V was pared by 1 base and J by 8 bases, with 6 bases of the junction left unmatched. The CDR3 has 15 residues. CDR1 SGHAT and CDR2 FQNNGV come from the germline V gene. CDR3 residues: CASSLGTSVGYEQFF. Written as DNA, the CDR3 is TGTGCCAGCAGCTTAGGGACTAGCGTGGGCTATGAGCAGTTCTTC. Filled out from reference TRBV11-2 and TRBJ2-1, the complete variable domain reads EAGVAQSPRYKIIEKRQSVAFWCNPISGHATLYWYQQILGQGPKLLIQFQNNGVVDDSQLPKDRFSAERLKGVDSTLKIQPAKLEDSAVYLCASSLGTSVGYEQFFGPGTRLTVL.

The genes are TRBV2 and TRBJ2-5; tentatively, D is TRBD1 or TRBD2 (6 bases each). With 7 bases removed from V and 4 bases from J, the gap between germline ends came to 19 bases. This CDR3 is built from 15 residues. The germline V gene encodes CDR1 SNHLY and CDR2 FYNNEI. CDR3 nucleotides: TGTGCCAGCACAGGGGACGGGGGCCGCCGAGAGACCCAGTACTTC. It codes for CASTGDGGRRETQYF. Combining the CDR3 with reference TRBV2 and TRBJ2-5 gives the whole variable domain EPEVTQTPSHQVTQMGQEVILRCVPISNHLYFYWYRQILGQKVEFLVSFYNNEISEKSEIFDDQFSVERPDGSNFTLKIRSTKLEDSAMYFCASTGDGGRRETQYFGPGTRLLVL.

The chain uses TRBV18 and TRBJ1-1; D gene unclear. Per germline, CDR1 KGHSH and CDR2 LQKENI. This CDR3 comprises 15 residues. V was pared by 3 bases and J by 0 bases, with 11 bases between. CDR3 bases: TGTGCCAGCTCACCGAGGTCAGATGTGAACACTGAAGCTTTCTTT. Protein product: CASSPRSDVNTEAFF.